A single T cell receptor (beta chain) is shown here with its context. The data stem from a study of CD4 and CD8 cells across lung adenocarcinoma regions. Samples came from patients with localized non-small cell lung adenocarcinoma. TCRdb independently ran MiXCR on the PCR reads; one entry per CDR3 protein. The sample has 9,500 to 12,000 distinct CDR3 sequences; under 55% are singletons. The CDR3 extends over 14 amino acids. V was clipped by 10 bases and J by 1 base, with 14 bases between them. CDR1 and CDR2 (germline): MNHNS, SASEGT. This TCR was recovered from a male donor with lung adenocarcinoma. The CD4 and CD8 labels of this study may be unreliable. The chain recombines TRBV6-1 with TRBJ1-3, with D uncertain. The source material was CD8+ T cells from the margin of a lung tumor. CDR3 in DNA: TGTGCCACCAGGATAGGCGGTTCTGGAAACACCATATATTTT. Translation gives CATRIGGSGNTIYF.